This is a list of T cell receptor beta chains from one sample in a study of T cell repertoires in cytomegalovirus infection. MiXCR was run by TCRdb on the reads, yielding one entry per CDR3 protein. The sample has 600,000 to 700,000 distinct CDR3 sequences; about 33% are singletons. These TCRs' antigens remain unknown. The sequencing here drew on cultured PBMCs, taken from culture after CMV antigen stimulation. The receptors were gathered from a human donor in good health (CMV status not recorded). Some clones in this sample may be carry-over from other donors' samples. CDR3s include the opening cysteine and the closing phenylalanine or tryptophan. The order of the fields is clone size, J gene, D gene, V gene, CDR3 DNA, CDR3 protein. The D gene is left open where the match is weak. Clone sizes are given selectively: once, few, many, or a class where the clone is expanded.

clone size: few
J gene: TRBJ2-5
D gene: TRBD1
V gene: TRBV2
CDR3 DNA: TGTGCCAGCACCAAACCCCCCAAAACAGGGGTCGAAGAGACCCAGTACTTC
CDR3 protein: CASTKPPKTGVEETQYF

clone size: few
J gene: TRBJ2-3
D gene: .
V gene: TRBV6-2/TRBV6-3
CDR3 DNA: TGTGCCAGCAGTTACTCACCGCGACAGGAGCTATCTAAAGATACGCAGTATTTT
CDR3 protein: CASSYSPRQELSKDTQYF

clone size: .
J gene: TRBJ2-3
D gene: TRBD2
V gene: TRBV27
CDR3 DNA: TGTGCCAGCAGTCCACGGCGGACTAGCGGGGGGGCAGAAGATACGCAGTATTTT
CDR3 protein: CASSPRRTSGGAEDTQYF

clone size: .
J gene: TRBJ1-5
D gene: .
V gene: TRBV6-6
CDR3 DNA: TGTGCCAGCATAGGGGCTCAGGGCCGGGGGGATCAGCCCCAGCATTTT
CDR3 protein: CASIGAQGRGDQPQHF

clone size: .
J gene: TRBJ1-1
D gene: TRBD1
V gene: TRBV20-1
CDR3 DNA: TGCAGTGCTAGAGATCGGAAGGGGGCCACTGAAGCTTTCTTT
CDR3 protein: CSARDRKGATEAFF

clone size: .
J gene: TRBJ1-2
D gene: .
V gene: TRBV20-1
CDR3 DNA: TGCAGTGCCATACAGGGATCCGCTAACTATGGCTACACCTTC
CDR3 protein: CSAIQGSANYGYTF

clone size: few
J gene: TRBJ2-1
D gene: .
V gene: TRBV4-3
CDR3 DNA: TGCGCCAGCAGCCAAATCGGGGTGAATGAGCAGTTCTTC
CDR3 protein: CASSQIGVNEQFF

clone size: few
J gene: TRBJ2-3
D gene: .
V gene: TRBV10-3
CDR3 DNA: TGTGCCATCACCAGGGGAGAGGCTAGCACAGATACGCAGTATTTT
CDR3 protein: CAITRGEASTDTQYF

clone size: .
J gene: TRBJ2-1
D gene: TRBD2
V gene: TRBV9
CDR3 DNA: TGTGCCAGCAGCCCCAAACTCCGGGTGCTAGCGGACTACAATGAGCAGTTCTTC
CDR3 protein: CASSPKLRVLADYNEQFF

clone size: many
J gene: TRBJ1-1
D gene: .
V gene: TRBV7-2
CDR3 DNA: TGTGCCAGCAGCTTAGATCTGTGGCTGAACACTGAAGCTTTCTTT
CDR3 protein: CASSLDLWLNTEAFF

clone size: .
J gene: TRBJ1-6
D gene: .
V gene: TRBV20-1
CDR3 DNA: TGCAGTGCTCAAATCCAGGGGCGATCACCCCTCCACTTT
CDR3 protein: CSAQIQGRSPLHF

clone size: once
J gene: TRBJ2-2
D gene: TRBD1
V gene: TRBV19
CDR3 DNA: TGTGCCAGTACCGGGACAGGGTTTTCCGGGGAGCTGTTTTTT
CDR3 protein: CASTGTGFSGELFF

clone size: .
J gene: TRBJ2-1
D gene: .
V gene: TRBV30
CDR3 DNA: TGTGCCTGGAGTGTCCCAGGCCGGGGGGCCTCCTACAATGAGCAGTTCTTC
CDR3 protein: CAWSVPGRGASYNEQFF

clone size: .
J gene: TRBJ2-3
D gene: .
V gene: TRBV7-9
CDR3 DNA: TGTGCCAGCAGCTTAGGAAACAGGCGTCCCACAGATACGCAGTATTTT
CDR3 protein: CASSLGNRRPTDTQYF

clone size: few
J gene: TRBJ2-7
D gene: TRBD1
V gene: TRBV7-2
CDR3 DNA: TGTGCCAGCAGCTTAGGTAGTGGCAGGGGGATCTACGAGCAGTACTTC
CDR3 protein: CASSLGSGRGIYEQYF

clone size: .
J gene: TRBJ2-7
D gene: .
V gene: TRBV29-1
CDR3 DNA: TGCAGCGTTGGGGACAAGTTTGAGCAGTACTTC
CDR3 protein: CSVGDKFEQYF

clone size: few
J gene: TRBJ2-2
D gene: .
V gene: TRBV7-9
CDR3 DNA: TGTGCCAGCAGCTTTGTGGCCAGGGGCAGGGGAAACACCGGGGAGCTGTTTTTT
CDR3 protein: CASSFVARGRGNTGELFF

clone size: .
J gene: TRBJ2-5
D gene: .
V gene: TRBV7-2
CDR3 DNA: TGTGCCAGCACTTTCCAAGGCAGGGGCCGGGAGACCCAGTACTTC
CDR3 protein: CASTFQGRGRETQYF

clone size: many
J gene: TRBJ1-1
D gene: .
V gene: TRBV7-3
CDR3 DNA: TGTGCCAGCAGCTTAGTTCTGGGGCGGAGGGAAGCTTTCTTT
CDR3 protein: CASSLVLGRREAFF

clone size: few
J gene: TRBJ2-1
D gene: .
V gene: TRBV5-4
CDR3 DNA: TGTGCCAGCAGCTTGTGGGGCTACAGCTCCTACAATGAGCAGTTCTTC
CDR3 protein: CASSLWGYSSYNEQFF

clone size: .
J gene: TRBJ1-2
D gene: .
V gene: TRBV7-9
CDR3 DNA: TGTGCCAGCAGCTTATTTCCGACTAACTATGGCTACACCTTC
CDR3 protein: CASSLFPTNYGYTF

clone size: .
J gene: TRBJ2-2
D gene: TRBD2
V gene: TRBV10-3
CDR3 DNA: TGTGCCATCAACGGGCGGCTCCCGGGACTAGCGGGAGTAAAAGGGGACACCGGGGAGCTGTTTTTT
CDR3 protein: CAINGRLPGLAGVKGDTGELFF

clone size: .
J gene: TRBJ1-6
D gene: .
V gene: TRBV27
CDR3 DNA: TGTGCCAGCAGCATCCGGGACGGTGGAACAAAACTCCACTTT
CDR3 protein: CASSIRDGGTKLHF

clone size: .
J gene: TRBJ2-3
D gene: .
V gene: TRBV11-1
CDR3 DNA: TGTGCCAGCAGCTTCGGGGGACAGACGGCCGGAGATACGCAGTATTTT
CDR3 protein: CASSFGGQTAGDTQYF

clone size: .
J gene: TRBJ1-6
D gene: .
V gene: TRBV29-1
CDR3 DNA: TGCAGCGTTGGTGAGGTGAGGGGTTCACCCCTCCACTTT
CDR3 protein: CSVGEVRGSPLHF

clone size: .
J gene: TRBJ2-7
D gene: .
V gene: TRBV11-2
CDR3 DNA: TGTGCCAGCAGCATTAGGTGGGGGCAGGGGCCCTACGAGCAGTACTTC
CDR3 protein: CASSIRWGQGPYEQYF

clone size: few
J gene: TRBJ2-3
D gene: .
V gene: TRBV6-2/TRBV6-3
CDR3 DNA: TGTGCCAGCAAGGGGGACACAGATACGCAGTATTTT
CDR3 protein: CASKGDTDTQYF

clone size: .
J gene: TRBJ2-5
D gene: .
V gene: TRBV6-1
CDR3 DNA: TGTGCCAGCAGTGAAGAATTGCTGGAGACCCAGTACTTC
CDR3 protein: CASSEELLETQYF

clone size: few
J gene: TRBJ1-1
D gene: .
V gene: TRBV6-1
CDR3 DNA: TGTGCCACCCCCAAAGAACGGCGGAACACTGAAGCTTTCTTT
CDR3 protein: CATPKERRNTEAFF

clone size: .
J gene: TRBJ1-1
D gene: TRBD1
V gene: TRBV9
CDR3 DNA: TGTGCCAGCAGCACGATCGAGGGGGCTCCTGAAGCTTTCTTT
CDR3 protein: CASSTIEGAPEAFF

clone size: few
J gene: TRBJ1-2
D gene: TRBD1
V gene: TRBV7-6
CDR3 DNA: TGTGCCAGCAGCTCCGGGACAGGGGAAAACTATGGCTACACCTTC
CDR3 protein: CASSSGTGENYGYTF

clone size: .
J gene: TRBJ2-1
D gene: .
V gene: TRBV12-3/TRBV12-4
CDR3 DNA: TGTGCCAGCAGCATAAATGGGGGAGAGCAGTTCTTC
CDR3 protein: CASSINGGEQFF

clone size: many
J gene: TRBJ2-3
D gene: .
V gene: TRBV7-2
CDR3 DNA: TGTGCCAGCAGCTCAACCCTTTCACCGGCAGATACGCAGTATTTT
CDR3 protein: CASSSTLSPADTQYF

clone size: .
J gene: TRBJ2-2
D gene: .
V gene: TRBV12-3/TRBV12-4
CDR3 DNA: TGTGCCAGCACCCTGGGGGGGGCGGGCGGGGAGCTGTTTTTT
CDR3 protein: CASTLGGAGGELFF

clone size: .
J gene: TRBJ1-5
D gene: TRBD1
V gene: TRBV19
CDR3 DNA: TGTGCCAGTAGTATACGGGACAGGGTTGAGGGGCCCCAGCATTTT
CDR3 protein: CASSIRDRVEGPQHF

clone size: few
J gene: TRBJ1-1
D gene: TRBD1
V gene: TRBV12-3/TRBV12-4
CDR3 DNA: TGTGCCAGCAGTAAAATACAAAAAGACAGGGTCGGGGCTTTCTTT
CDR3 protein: CASSKIQKDRVGAFF

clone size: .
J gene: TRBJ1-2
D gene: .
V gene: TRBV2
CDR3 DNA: TGTGACAGCAATATCAGGACAAGCCCCTCTGGCTACACCTTC
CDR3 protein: CDSNIRTSPSGYTF